This T cell receptor beta chain was retrieved from a study of spatial heterogeneity in lung cancer. This clonotype came up many times. Its antigen is not known. As an off-target read in a library built for alpha chains, this beta chain has a frequency of little significance. Time point: sample taken at primary tumor resection. Frozen PBMC, nontumor lung or tumor provided whole RNA, which was sequenced unsorted. Whole-study results and caveats: How many expanded intratumoral alpha and beta TCRs were present tracked the tumor mutation count, which was a count of nonsynonymous mutations.

Using its own MiXCR run on the 5' RACE reads, TCRdb lists one record per CDR3 protein. The sample shows 15,000 to 20,000 distinct CDR3 sequences, 5% to 8% of them seen only once. Specimen: lung tumor tissue, collected at surgery. The receptor comes from a male donor with early-stage non-small cell lung cancer.

CDR3 protein: CASSILAGEQYF. CDR3 nucleotide sequence: TGTGCCAGCAGCATACTAGCAGGCGAGCAGTACTTC. This chain joins TRBV9 and TRBJ2-7; the D gene is possibly TRBD2 (6 bases). CDR3 length equals 12 residues. Deletions cut 4 bases from V and 6 bases from J, with 11 bases between. Germline loops: CDR1 SGDLS, CDR2 YYNGEE.